The clone carrying this T cell receptor beta chain has just one count. Per the original methods: Quantification of nucleated cells was approximated via reference gene primer amplification. Libraries were prepared by immunoSEQ multiplex PCR; TCRdb keeps only in-frame clonotypes and omits some of them. The V and J calls and clone size are taken from that table; D and trimming were inferred from the DNA. The table records tens of thousands of clones, around 79% of them present only once. This sample was taken from a study of blood T cell repertoires in COVID-19. About the research overall: Acute and convalescent COVID-19 specimens originated in the United States, Italy and Spain. Sources were T cells, B-cell-depleted T cells, or PBMCs; the material itself was cDNA or gDNA.

CDR3 length equals 15 residues. Germline V gene lookup returns CDR1 MNHEY and CDR2 SMNVEV (reference sequence). Trimming cost V 7 bases and J 1 base; bases outside gene matches: 4. This rearrangement joins TRBV27 to TRBJ2-2, with TRBD2 identical over 9 bases. Sequencing was performed on peripheral blood. The origin of this receptor is a man aged 55 to 69 with active or convalescent COVID-19. For the CDR3, the DNA is TGTGCCAGCAAACTAGCGGGCCGGAACACCGGGGAGCTGTTTTTT. Protein: CASKLAGRNTGELFF.